A selection of T cell receptor beta chains follows, all from one sample in a study of blood T cell repertoires in COVID-19. The protocol was immunoSEQ multiplex PCR, while the TCRdb copy is restricted to in-frame clones and leaves out a portion. The data contain roughly 160,000 clones, more than 75% of them singletons. Material: peripheral blood. The receptor set was obtained from a woman in her forties or fifties with COVID-19, enrolled during active disease. CDR3s leave out the opening cysteine and the closing phenylalanine or tryptophan.

v_gene,j_gene,CDR3aa
TRBV7-9,TRBJ2-2,ASPPPAGTNTGELF
TRBV6-2/TRBV6-3,TRBJ2-1,ASSSSGGRYNEQF
TRBV7-3,TRBJ1-3,ASSPGGSGNTIY
TRBV5-6,TRBJ2-7,ASSFGQGTAYEQY
TRBV11-3,TRBJ2-7,ASSFTGLDIEQY
TRBV27,TRBJ2-3,ASSLSGGDTQY
TRBV27,TRBJ1-4,ASSSTGGQWNEKLF
TRBV30,TRBJ1-5,AWPDRGRRNQPQH
TRBV6-5,TRBJ2-3,ASTNGGKQY
TRBV10-2,TRBJ2-7,ASSEYDWTGGPYEQY
TRBV9,TRBJ2-5,ASSVSGGAPETQY
TRBV10-3,TRBJ1-1,AISEAGTEAF
TRBV6-6,TRBJ1-4,ASSLGVTNEKLF
TRBV9,TRBJ2-1,ASSPTGGGAHEQF
TRBV28,TRBJ1-6,ASSQIDSYNSPLH
TRBV4-1,TRBJ2-3,ASSLKGLADTDTQY
TRBV25-1,TRBJ1-2,ASSPRGDRGDGYT
TRBV18,TRBJ1-2,ASSPTDGKHGYT
TRBV6-5,TRBJ1-2,ASSRDRGGYGYT
TRBV7-7,TRBJ2-3,ASSPLGDRGDTQY
TRBV6-5,TRBJ1-6,ASSYGQDNNSPLH
TRBV21-1,TRBJ2-2,ASSKCGGGNTGELF